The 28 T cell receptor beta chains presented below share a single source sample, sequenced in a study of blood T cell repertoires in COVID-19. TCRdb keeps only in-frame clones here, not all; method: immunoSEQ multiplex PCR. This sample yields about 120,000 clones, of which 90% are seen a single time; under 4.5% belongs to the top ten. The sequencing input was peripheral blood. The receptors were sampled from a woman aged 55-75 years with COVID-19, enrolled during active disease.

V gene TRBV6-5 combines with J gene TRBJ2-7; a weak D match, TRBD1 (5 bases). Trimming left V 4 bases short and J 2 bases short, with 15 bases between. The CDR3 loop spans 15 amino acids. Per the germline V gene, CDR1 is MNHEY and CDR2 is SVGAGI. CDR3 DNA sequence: TGTGCCAGCAGTTCAGGGATGTTCGGCACCTACGAGCAGTACTTC. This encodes CASSSGMFGTYEQYF.

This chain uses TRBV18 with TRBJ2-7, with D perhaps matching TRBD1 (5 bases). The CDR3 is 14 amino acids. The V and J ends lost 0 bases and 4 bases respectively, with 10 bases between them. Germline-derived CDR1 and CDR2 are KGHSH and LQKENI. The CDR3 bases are TGTGCCAGCTCACCACCGGGGCAGGTTTACGAGCAGTACTTC. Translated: CASSPPGQVYEQYF.

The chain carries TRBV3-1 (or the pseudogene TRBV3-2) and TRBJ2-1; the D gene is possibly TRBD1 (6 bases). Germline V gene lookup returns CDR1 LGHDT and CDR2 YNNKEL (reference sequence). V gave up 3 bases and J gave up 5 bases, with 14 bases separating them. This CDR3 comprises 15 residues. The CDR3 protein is CASSQGWAGDNEQFF. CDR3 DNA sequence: TGTGCCAGCAGCCAGGGGTGGGCAGGGGACAATGAGCAGTTCTTC.

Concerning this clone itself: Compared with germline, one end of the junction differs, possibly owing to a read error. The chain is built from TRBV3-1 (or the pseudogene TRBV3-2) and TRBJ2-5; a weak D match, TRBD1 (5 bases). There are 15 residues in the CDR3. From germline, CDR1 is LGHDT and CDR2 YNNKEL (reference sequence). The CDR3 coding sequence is TGTGCCAGCACCCAAGTATCAGGGTTCCAAGAGACCCAGTACTTC. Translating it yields CASTQVSGFQETQYF.

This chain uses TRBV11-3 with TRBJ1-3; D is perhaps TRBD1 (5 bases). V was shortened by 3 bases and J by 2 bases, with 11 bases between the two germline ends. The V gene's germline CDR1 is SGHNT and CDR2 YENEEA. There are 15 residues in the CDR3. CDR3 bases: TGTGCCAGCAGCTTGGAGGGGCGACCTGGAAACACCATATATTTT. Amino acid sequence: CASSLEGRPGNTIYF. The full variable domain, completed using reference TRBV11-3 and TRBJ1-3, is EAGVVQSPRYKIIEKKQPVAFWCNPISGHNTLYWYLQNLGQGPELLIRYENEEAVDDSQLPKDRFSAERLKGVDSTLKIQPAELGDSAVYLCASSLEGRPGNTIYFGEGSWLTVV.

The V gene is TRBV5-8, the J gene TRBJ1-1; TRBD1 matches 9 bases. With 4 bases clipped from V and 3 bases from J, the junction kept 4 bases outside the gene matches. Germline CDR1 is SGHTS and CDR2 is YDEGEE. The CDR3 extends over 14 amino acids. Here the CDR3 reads CASSLRDRDTEAFF. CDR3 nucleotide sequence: TGTGCCAGCAGCCTTCGGGACAGGGACACTGAAGCTTTCTTT.

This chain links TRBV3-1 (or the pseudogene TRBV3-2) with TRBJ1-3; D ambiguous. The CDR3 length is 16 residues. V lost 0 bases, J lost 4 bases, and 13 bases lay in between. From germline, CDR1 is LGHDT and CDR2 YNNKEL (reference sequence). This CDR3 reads CASSQEATGNGNTIYF. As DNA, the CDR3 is TGTGCCAGCAGCCAAGAAGCGACGGGGAACGGAAACACCATATATTTT.

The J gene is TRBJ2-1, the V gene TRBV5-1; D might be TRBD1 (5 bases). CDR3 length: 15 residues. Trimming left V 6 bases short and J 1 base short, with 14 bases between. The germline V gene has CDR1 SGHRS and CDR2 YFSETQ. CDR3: CASTKDRGSYNEQFF. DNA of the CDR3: TGCGCCAGCACTAAGGATAGGGGTTCCTACAATGAGCAGTTCTTC.

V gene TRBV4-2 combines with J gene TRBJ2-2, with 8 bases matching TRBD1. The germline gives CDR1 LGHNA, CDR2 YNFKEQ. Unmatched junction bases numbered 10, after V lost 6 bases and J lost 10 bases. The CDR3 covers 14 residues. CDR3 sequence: CASSPTGVGEELFF. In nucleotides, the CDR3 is TGTGCCAGCAGTCCGACAGGGGTTGGTGAGGAGCTGTTTTTT.

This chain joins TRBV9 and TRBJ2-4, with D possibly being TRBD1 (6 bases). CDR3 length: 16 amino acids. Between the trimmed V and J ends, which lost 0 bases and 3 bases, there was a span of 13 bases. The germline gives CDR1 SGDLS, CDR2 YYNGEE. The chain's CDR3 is CASSVDRDIGKNIQYF. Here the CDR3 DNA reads TGTGCCAGCAGCGTAGACAGGGATATCGGCAAAAACATTCAGTACTTC.

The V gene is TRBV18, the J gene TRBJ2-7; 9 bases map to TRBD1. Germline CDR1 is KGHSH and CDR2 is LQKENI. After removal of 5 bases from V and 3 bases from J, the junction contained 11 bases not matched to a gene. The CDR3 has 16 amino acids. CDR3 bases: TGTGCCAGCTCAACCATAAACAGGGGGCGTCTCTACGAGCAGTACTTC. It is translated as CASSTINRGRLYEQYF. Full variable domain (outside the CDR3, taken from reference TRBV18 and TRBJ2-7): NAGVMQNPRHLVRRRGQEARLRCSPMKGHSHVYWYRQLPEEGLKFMVYLQKENIIDESGMPKERFSAEFPKEGPSILRIQQVVRGDSAAYFCASSTINRGRLYEQYFGPGTRLTVT.

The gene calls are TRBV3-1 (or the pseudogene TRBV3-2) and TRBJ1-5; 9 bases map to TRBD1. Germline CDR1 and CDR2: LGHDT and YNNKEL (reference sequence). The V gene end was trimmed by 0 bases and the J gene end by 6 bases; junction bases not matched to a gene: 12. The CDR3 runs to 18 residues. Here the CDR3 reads CASSQDHGGTGRPQPQHF. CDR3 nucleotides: TGTGCCAGCAGCCAAGATCATGGAGGGACAGGGCGGCCTCAGCCCCAGCATTTT.

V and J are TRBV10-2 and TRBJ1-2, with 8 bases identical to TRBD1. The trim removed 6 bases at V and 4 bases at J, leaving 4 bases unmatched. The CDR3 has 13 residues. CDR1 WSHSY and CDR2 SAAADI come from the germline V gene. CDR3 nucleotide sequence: TGCGCCAGCAGCGCTGGACAGGGCTATGGCTACACCTTC. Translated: CASSAGQGYGYTF.

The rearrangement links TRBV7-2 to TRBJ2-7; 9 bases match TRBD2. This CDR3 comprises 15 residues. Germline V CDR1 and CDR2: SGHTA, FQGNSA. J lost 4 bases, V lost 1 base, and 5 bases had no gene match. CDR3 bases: TGTGCCAGCAGCTTAGACGGGACTAGCTGGTACGAGCAGTACTTC. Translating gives CASSLDGTSWYEQYF.

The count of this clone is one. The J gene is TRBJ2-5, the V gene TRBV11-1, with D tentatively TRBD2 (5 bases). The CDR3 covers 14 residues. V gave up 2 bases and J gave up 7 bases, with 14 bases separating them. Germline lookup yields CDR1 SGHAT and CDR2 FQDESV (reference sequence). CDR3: CASSLWGSDGTQYF. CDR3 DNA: TGTGCCAGCAGCTTATGGGGTAGCGACGGGACCCAGTACTTC.

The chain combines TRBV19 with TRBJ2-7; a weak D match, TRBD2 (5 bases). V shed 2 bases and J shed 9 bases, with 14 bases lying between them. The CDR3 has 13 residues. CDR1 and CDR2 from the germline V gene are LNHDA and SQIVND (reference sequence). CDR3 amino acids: CASSITAGERQYF. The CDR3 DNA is TGTGCCAGTAGTATAACGGCCGGGGAAAGGCAGTACTTC.

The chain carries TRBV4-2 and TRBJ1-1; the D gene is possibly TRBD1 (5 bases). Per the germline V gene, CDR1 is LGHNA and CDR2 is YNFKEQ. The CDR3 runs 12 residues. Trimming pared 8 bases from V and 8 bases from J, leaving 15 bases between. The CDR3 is CASRRQSDEAFF. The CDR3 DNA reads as TGTGCCAGCCGCAGACAGAGTGACGAAGCTTTCTTT.

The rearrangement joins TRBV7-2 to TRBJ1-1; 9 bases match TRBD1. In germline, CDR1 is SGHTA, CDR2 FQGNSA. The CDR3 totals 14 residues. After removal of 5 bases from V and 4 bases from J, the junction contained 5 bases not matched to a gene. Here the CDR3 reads CASSAQGARTEAFF. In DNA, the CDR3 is TGTGCCAGCAGCGCACAGGGGGCTCGCACTGAAGCTTTCTTT.

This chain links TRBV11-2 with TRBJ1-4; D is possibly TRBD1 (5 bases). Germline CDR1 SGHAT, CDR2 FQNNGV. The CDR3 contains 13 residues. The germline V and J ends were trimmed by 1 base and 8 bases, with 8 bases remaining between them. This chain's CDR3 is CASSLGAGEKLFF. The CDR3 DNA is TGTGCCAGCAGCTTAGGGGCAGGGGAAAAACTGTTTTTT.

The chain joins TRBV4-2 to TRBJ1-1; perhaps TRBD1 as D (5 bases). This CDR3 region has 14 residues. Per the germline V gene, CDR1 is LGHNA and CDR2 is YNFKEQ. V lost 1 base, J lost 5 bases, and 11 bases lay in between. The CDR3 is CASSQVGTLTEAFF. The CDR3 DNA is TGTGCCAGCAGCCAAGTAGGGACTTTGACTGAAGCTTTCTTT.

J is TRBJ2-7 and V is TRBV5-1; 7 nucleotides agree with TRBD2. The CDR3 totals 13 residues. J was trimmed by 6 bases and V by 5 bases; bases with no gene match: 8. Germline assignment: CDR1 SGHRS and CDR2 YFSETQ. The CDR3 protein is CASSLASGGEQYF. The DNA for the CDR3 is TGCGCCAGCAGTCTGGCTAGCGGCGGCGAGCAGTACTTC. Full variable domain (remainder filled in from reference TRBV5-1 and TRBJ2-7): KAGVTQTPRYLIKTRGQQVTLSCSPISGHRSVSWYQQTPGQGLQFLFEYFSETQRNKGNFPGRFSGRQFSNSRSEMNVSTLELGDSALYLCASSLASGGEQYFGPGTRLTVT.

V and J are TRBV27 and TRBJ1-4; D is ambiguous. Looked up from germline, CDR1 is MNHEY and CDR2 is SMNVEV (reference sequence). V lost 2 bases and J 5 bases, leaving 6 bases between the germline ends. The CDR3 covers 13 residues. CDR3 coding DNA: TGTGCCAGCAGTTTACAGAACAATGAAAAACTGTTTTTT. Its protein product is CASSLQNNEKLFF.

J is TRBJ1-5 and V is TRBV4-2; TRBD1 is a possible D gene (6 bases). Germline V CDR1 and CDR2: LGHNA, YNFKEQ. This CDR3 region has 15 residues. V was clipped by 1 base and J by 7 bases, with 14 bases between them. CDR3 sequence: CASSQAAGAGQPQHF. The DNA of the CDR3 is TGTGCCAGCAGCCAAGCGGCGGGGGCTGGACAGCCCCAGCATTTT.

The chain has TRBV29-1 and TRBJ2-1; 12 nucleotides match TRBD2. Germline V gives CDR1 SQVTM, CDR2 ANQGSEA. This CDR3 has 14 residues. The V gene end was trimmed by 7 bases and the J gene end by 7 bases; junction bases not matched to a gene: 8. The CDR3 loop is CSASTSGGVNEQFF. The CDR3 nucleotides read TGCAGCGCCTCGACTAGCGGGGGAGTTAATGAGCAGTTCTTC.

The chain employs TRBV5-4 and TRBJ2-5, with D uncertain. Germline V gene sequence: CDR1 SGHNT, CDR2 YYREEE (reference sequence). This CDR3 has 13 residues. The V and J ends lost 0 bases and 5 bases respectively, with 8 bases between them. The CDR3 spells CASSLDEEETQYF. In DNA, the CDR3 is TGTGCCAGCAGCTTGGATGAGGAGGAGACCCAGTACTTC.

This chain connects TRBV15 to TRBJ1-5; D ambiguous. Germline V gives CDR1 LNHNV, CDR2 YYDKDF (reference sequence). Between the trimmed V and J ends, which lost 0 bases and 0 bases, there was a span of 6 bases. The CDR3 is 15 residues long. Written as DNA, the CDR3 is TGTGCCACCAGCAGAGAACGGTATAGCAATCAGCCCCAGCATTTT. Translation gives CATSRERYSNQPQHF.

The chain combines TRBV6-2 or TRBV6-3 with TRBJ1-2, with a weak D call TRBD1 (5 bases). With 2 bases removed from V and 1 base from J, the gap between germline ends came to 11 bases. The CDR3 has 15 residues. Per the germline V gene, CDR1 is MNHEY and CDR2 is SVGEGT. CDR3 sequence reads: CASSYRRGNNYGYTF. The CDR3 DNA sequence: TGTGCCAGCAGTTACCGGCGGGGGAATAACTATGGCTACACCTTC.

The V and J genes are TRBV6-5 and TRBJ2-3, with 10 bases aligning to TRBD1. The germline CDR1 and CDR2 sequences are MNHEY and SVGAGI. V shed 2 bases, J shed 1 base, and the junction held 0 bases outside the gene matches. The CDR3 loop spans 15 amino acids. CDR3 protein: CASSYGTGGTDTQYF. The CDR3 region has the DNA TGTGCCAGCAGTTACGGGACAGGGGGCACAGATACGCAGTATTTT.